This T cell receptor (beta chain) was observed in a study of CXCR3-negative and CXCR3-positive naive CD8 T cells. Study findings and constraints: Comparison of naive cells showed more hydrophobic TRB CDR3s in CXCR3-positive than in CXCR3-negative naive cells. In cryopreserved cells, CXCR3 expression partially decreased, and fresh PBMCs were used in most assays.

Regarding this clonotype: Its antigen is undetermined.

Via 5' RACE with UMI labels, TRB cDNA libraries were prepared. Using the 5' RACE reads, TCRdb records one entry per CDR3 protein without DNA. This listing includes more than 75,000 distinct CDR3 sequences. This CDR3 has 16 residues. Sequenced sample: naive CXCR3+ CD8+ T cells from blood. Subset indicated: CD45RO-CCR7+CD27+CD95- naive CD8+ T cells expressing CXCR3 (TNR3+). This receptor was obtained from a human donor in good health. Some clones in this sample may be carry-over from other donors' samples. The chain is built from TRBV12-3 or TRBV12-4 and TRBJ2-5; absent DNA, TCRdb's TRBD1 call cannot be checked. CDR3 loop: CASSFVAGSKQETQYF.